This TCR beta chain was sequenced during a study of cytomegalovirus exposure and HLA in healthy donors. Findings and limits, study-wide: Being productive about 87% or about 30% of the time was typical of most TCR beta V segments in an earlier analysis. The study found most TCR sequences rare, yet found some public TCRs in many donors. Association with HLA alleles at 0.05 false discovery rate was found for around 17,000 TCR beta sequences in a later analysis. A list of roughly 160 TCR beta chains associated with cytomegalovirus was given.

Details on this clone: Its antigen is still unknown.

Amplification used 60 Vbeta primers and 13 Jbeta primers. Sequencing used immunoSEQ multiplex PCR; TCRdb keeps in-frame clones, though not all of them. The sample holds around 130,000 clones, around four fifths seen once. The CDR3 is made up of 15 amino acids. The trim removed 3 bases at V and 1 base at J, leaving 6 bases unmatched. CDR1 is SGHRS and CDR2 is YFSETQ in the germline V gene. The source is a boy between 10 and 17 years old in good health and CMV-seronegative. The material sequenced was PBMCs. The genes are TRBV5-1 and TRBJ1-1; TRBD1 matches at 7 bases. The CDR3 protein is CASSYIRGTNTEAFF. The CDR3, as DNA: TGCGCCAGCAGCTACATCAGGGGGACGAACACTGAAGCTTTCTTT.